This T cell receptor beta chain was retrieved from a study of shared clonotypes between healthy human individuals. Study conclusions and caveats: Memory subsets had estimated richness that was generally smaller than that of naive subsets.

Only in-frame clones appear in the TCRdb table, and some are missing; sequencing was by immunoSEQ multiplex PCR. The table lists approximately 2.1 million clones, more than 85% of them singletons. Comment on this clone: Its target is unknown.

The CDR3 length is 13 residues. CDR1 and CDR2 from the germline V gene are SGHRS and YFSETQ. Between the trimmed V and J ends, which lost 3 bases and 5 bases, there was a span of 11 bases. The sequence was obtained from a man between 18 and 29 years old in good health. Some clones in this sample may be carry-over from other donors' samples. Source material: naive CD4+ T cells from PBMCs. Indicated subset: CD45RA+ positively selected. The V gene is TRBV5-1, the J gene TRBJ1-1; D gene ambiguous. CDR3 coding DNA: TGCGCCAGCAGCTCCCCCTCCAGAACTGAAGCTTTCTTT. It translates to CASSSPSRTEAFF.